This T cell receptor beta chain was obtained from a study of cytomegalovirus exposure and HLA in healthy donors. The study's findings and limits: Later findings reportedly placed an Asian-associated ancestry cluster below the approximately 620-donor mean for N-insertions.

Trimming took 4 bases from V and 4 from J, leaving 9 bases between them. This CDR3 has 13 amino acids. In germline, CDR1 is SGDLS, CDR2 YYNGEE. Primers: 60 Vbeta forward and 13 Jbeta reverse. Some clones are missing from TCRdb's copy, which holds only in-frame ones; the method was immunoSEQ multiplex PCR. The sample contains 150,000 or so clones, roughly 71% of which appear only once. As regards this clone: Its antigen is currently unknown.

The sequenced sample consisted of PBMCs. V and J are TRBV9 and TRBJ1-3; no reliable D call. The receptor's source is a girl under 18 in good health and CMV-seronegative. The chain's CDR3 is CASSSNTGNTIYF. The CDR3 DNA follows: TGTGCCAGCAGCTCCAATACAGGAAACACCATATATTTT.